These 18 T cell receptor beta chains came from one sample sequenced in a study of blood T cell repertoires in COVID-19. Profiled with immunoSEQ multiplex PCR; TCRdb holds only in-frame clones, not every one. The sample lists some 220,000 clones; about 81% were seen once. The specimen was peripheral blood. The receptors derive from a woman in her sixties or seventies with COVID-19, enrolled during active disease.

This rearrangement joins TRBV27 to TRBJ2-2, with D possibly TRBD2 on 5 matching bases. This CDR3 region has 21 residues. Trimming stripped 1 base from V and 2 bases from J, with 26 bases between. From germline, CDR1 is MNHEY and CDR2 SMNVEV (reference sequence). The CDR3 DNA reads TGTGCCAGCAGTTTATTCAGGACCGCGATCGGGATGCAATTAAACACCGGGGAGCTGTTTTTT. Translating it yields CASSLFRTAIGMQLNTGELFF.

The chain couples TRBV4-2 to TRBJ2-7; D may be TRBD1 (6 bases). The CDR3 consists of 17 residues. Germline assignment: CDR1 LGHNA and CDR2 YNFKEQ. V was clipped by 0 bases and J by 2 bases, with 17 bases between them. This CDR3 is CASSQEDSDRTPYEQYF. The CDR3 nucleotides are TGTGCCAGCAGCCAAGAAGACTCCGACAGGACGCCCTACGAGCAGTACTTC.

V and J are TRBV30 and TRBJ1-5; TRBD1 aligns across 11 bases. V trimming: 1 base; J trimming: 0 bases; junction bases outside the gene matches: 8. The germline CDR1 and CDR2 sequences are GTSNPN and SVGIG (reference sequence). CDR3 size: 18 residues. The CDR3 reads CAWSAYRGTGGSNQPQHF. The CDR3 DNA sequence: TGTGCCTGGAGTGCATATAGGGGGACAGGGGGTAGCAATCAGCCCCAGCATTTT.

The genes are TRBV10-3 and TRBJ2-7; 7 bases map to TRBD2. The V gene's germline CDR1 is ENHRY and CDR2 SYGVKD. The CDR3 runs to 12 residues. V shed 7 bases and J 9 bases; nucleotides not matched to a gene: 9. The CDR3 sequence is CAIKGTSEAQYF. The CDR3 coding sequence is TGTGCCATCAAGGGAACTAGCGAAGCGCAGTACTTC.

This clone has just a few counts. V is TRBV18 and J is TRBJ1-5, with 7 bases fitting TRBD1. J was trimmed by 9 bases and V by 3 bases; bases with no gene match: 14. Germline V CDR1 and CDR2: KGHSH, LQKENI. CDR3 length equals 16 residues. The CDR3 region is CASSPFEGTASRPQHF. For the CDR3, the DNA is TGTGCCAGCTCACCTTTCGAAGGGACAGCCAGCCGGCCCCAGCATTTT. The full variable domain, rest sourced from reference TRBV18 and TRBJ1-5, is NAGVMQNPRHLVRRRGQEARLRCSPMKGHSHVYWYRQLPEEGLKFMVYLQKENIIDESGMPKERFSAEFPKEGPSILRIQQVVRGDSAAYFCASSPFEGTASRPQHFGDGTRLSIL.

This clone appeared a few times. This chain connects TRBV30 to TRBJ2-2; D remains unclear. The V end lost 1 base, the J end lost 4 bases, and 10 bases lay between the germline ends. Germline V gene sequence: CDR1 GTSNPN, CDR2 SVGIG (reference sequence). The CDR3 loop spans 14 amino acids. The CDR3 here is CAWSGSRGTGELFF. The CDR3 DNA reads as TGTGCCTGGAGTGGGTCTAGAGGCACCGGGGAGCTGTTTTTT.

This chain joins TRBV7-2 and TRBJ1-3; 8 bases match TRBD1. The germline V gene has CDR1 SGHTA and CDR2 FQGNSA. Germline trimming cut 3 bases from V and 2 bases from J; bases unmatched to any gene: 6. This CDR3 is built from 16 residues. The DNA for the CDR3 is TGTGCCAGCAGCTTCAGACAGGGGAGGGCTGGAAACACCATATATTTT. Translation gives CASSFRQGRAGNTIYF. The entire variable domain, with the rest obtained from reference TRBV7-2 and TRBJ1-3, is as follows: GAGVSQSPSNKVTEKGKDVELRCDPISGHTALYWYRQSLGQGLEFLIYFQGNSAPDKSGLPSDRFSAERTGGSVSTLTIQRTQQEDSAVYLCASSFRQGRAGNTIYFGEGSWLTVV.

The rearrangement joins TRBV5-1 to TRBJ2-1, with 13 nucleotides matching TRBD2. The CDR3 has 15 amino acids. From germline, CDR1 is SGHRS and CDR2 YFSETQ. Trimming took 3 bases from V and 7 from J; bases not matched to a gene: 4. The CDR3 nucleotides are TGCGCCAGCAGCTCCGGGACTAGCGGGATTAATGAGCAGTTCTTC. Translating gives CASSSGTSGINEQFF.

V gene TRBV7-3 combines with J gene TRBJ1-1; D unresolved. Trimming removed 3 bases at V and 1 base at J, with 6 bases between. The germline gives CDR1 SGHTA, CDR2 FQGTGA. CDR3 length equals 13 residues. The CDR3 region is CASSFSRNTEAFF. CDR3 DNA: TGTGCCAGCAGCTTTAGTAGGAACACTGAAGCTTTCTTT.

The genes are TRBV6-4 and TRBJ2-1; 10 nucleotides match TRBD2. CDR1 and CDR2 from the germline V gene are MRHNA and SNTAGT. V dropped 5 bases and J dropped 7; count of bases not matched to a gene: 8. The CDR3 is 15 residues long. CDR3 protein: CASSHLAGEFNEQFF. The CDR3 bases are TGTGCCAGCAGTCATCTAGCGGGAGAGTTTAATGAGCAGTTCTTC.

The V and J genes are TRBV20-1 and TRBJ1-6; no definite D call. The CDR3 spans 11 residues. Germline V gives CDR1 DFQATT, CDR2 SNEGSKA (reference sequence). Trimming left V 0 bases short and J 10 bases short, with 4 bases between. CDR3 in DNA: TGCAGTGCTAGAGATGAGTCACCCCTCCACTTT. Translation: CSARDESPLHF.

This clone was observed at least ten times. V is TRBV28 and J is TRBJ1-5, with D perhaps matching TRBD1 (5 bases). The V and J ends lost 3 bases and 7 bases respectively, with 13 bases between them. Germline V gene lookup returns CDR1 MDHEN and CDR2 SYDVKM. This CDR3 comprises 14 residues. CDR3 in DNA: TGTGCCAGCAGTTTCGGATACGGGGGGCAGCCCCAGCATTTT. It translates to CASSFGYGGQPQHF.

The CDR3 region is CASSLDRASPLHF. The CDR3 bases are TGTGCCAGCAGCCTAGACAGGGCTTCACCCCTCCACTTT. The V call is TRBV7-8, the J call TRBJ1-6; 7 bases agree with TRBD1. There are 13 residues in the CDR3. Trimming took 5 bases from V and 9 from J; bases not matched to a gene: 4. The germline V gene has CDR1 SGHVS and CDR2 FQNEAQ.

This chain links TRBV7-2 with TRBJ1-5; 10 bases fit TRBD1. The germline CDR1 and CDR2 sequences are SGHTA and FQGNSA. The CDR3 has 15 residues. V was clipped by 5 bases and J by 3 bases; unmatched bases: 4. The CDR3 protein is CASSRDRGSNQPQHF. The CDR3 DNA follows: TGTGCCAGCAGCCGGGACAGGGGTTCCAATCAGCCCCAGCATTTT.

This sequence joins TRBV29-1 and TRBJ2-3; no reliable D call. The germline V and J ends were trimmed by 3 bases and 11 bases, with 9 bases remaining between them. Germline V lookup: CDR1 SQVTM, CDR2 ANQGSEA. The CDR3 has 10 residues. CDR3 coding DNA: TGCAGCGTTGAGGTCGGCGGGCAGTATTTT. Its translation is CSVEVGGQYF.

The rearrangement uses TRBV4-1 and TRBJ2-2; TRBD2 matches at 7 bases. The ends lost 3 bases at V and 0 bases at J; junction bases unmatched: 4. This CDR3 region has 16 residues. Per germline, CDR1 MGHRA and CDR2 YSYEKL. CDR3 residues: CASSQGGTANTGELFF. The CDR3 bases are TGCGCCAGCAGCCAGGGAGGGACGGCGAACACCGGGGAGCTGTTTTTT.

The chain carries TRBV6-5 and TRBJ1-1; D gene uncertain. Trimming stripped 5 bases from V and 7 bases from J, with 8 bases between. The CDR3 spans 11 residues. Germline V gives CDR1 MNHEY, CDR2 SVGAGI. The CDR3 loop reads CASSLEGEAFF. The DNA for the CDR3 is TGTGCCAGCAGTCTGGAGGGTGAAGCTTTCTTT.

Regarding this clone: This sample also contains other DNA sequences that code for the same CDR3. J is TRBJ1-2 and V is TRBV18; 7 positions agree with TRBD1. The trim removed 1 base at V and 6 bases at J, leaving 8 bases unmatched. The CDR3 sequence is 15 residues long. CDR1 and CDR2 (germline): KGHSH, LQKENI. This chain's CDR3 is CASSPLKGATDGYTF. The DNA for the CDR3 is TGTGCCAGCTCACCACTGAAGGGGGCGACGGATGGCTACACCTTC.